These 5 T cell receptor beta chains originate from one sample sequenced in a study of cytomegalovirus exposure and HLA in healthy donors (dated by TCRdb to about 2017). Libraries came from the immunoSEQ multiplex PCR assay. For the multiplex PCR, a mixture combining 60 forward primers for TCR Vbeta segments and 13 reverse primers for TCR Jbeta segments was used. TCRdb limited this immuneACCESS table to in-frame rearrangements with V and J called. A share of clones is missing; checked studies link under half to unresolved V genes, and the rest is unexplained. Here the sample has roughly 100,000 clones; 73% occur a single time. The top ten hold approximately 3.5% of the sample. Sequencing was carried out using PBMCs. Receptors originate from a man aged 35 to 55 in good health and CMV-seronegative.

The chain joins TRBV9 to TRBJ2-5; TRBD2 is a possible D gene (7 bases). The ends were cut back, 0 bases at V and 5 bases at J, with 11 bases in the middle. The germline V gene encodes CDR1 SGDLS and CDR2 YYNGEE. The CDR3 extends over 14 amino acids. The CDR3 is CASSVGGGDETQYF. The CDR3 nucleotides read TGTGCCAGCAGCGTAGGCGGGGGCGATGAGACCCAGTACTTC.

The genes are TRBV7-9 and TRBJ2-7, with D hard to call. The germline V and J ends were trimmed by 9 bases and 2 bases, with 11 bases remaining between them. CDR3 length equals 12 residues. In germline, CDR1 is SEHNR, CDR2 FQNEAQ (reference sequence). The CDR3 region is CASLDGAYEQYF. The CDR3 DNA follows: TGTGCCAGTCTAGACGGAGCCTACGAGCAGTACTTC.

This clone was picked up a small number of times. The chain uses TRBV19 and TRBJ1-5, with 8 nucleotides matching TRBD1. The junction had 6 bases not matched to a gene; V was cut back by 6 bases and J by 2 bases. CDR3 size: 15 residues. Germline V gene data show CDR1 as LNHDA and CDR2 as SQIVND (reference sequence). CDR3 loop: CASSEDREGNQPQHF. For the CDR3, the DNA is TGTGCCAGTAGCGAGGACAGGGAGGGCAATCAGCCCCAGCATTTT.

The V call is TRBV5-1, the J call TRBJ1-5; D ambiguous. CDR1 SGHRS and CDR2 YFSETQ come from the germline V gene. Trimming left V 0 bases short and J 5 bases short, with 9 bases between. The CDR3 totals 14 residues. The CDR3 region is CASSLDGRDQPQHF. The CDR3 DNA is TGCGCCAGCAGCTTGGACGGGAGAGATCAGCCCCAGCATTTT.

The sample holds a few counts of this clone. The chain carries TRBV7-2 and TRBJ2-2; perhaps TRBD2 as D (6 bases). The CDR3 runs 16 residues. Trimming took 4 bases from V and 4 from J, leaving 16 bases between them. Germline loops: CDR1 SGHTA, CDR2 FQGNSA. CDR3 DNA sequence: TGTGCCAGCAGCTCCCCTTTTGGAGGGCTCACCGGGGAGCTGTTTTTT. Its translation is CASSSPFGGLTGELFF.